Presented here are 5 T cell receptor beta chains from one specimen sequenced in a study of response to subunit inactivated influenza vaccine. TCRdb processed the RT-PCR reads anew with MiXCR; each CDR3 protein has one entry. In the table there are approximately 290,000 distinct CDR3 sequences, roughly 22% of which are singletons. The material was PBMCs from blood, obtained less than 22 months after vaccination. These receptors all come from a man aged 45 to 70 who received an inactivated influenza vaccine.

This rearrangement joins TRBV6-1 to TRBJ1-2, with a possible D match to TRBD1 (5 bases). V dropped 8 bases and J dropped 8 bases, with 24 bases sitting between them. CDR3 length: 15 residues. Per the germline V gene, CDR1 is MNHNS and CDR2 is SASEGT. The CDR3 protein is CASVPQGRQNDGYTF. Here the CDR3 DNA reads TGTGCCAGCGTACCCCAGGGCAGGCAGAATGACGGCTACACCTTC.

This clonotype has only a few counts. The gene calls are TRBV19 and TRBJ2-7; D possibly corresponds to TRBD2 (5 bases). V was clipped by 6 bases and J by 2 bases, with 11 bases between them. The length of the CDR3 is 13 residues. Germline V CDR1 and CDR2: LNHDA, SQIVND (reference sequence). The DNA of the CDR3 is TGTGCCAGTAGCTCCCTCGGGGCCTACGAGCAGTACTTC. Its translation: CASSSLGAYEQYF. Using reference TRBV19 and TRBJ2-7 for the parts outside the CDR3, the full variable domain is DGGITQSPKYLFRKEGQNVTLSCEQNLNHDAMYWYRQDPGQGLRLIYYSQIVNDFQKGDIAEGYSVSREKKESFPLTVTSAQKNPTAFYLCASSSLGAYEQYFGPGTRLTVT.

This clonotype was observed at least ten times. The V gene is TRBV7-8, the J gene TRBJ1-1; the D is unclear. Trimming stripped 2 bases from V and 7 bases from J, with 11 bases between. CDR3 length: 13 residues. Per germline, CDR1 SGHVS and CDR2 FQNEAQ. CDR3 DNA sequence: TGTGCCAGCAGCTTACCGGGCCCAATTGAAGCTTTCTTT. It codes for CASSLPGPIEAFF.

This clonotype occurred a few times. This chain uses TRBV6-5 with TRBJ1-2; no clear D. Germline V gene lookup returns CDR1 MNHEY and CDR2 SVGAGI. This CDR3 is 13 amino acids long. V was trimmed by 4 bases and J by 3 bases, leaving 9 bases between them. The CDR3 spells CASSLTSDYGYTF. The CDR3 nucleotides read TGTGCCAGCAGTTTGACATCGGACTATGGCTACACCTTC.

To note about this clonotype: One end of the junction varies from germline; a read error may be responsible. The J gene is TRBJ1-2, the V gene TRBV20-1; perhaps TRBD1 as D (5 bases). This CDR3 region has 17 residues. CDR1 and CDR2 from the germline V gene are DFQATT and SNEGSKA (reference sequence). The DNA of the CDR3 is TGCTGTGCTAGGGACCCCCGAGGGACCTTGGGAGAGGATGGCTACACCTTC. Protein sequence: CCARDPRGTLGEDGYTF.